The 9 T cell receptor beta chains below were found in one sample sequenced in a study of identical twins. A single record per CDR3 protein comes from TCRdb applying MiXCR to the 5' RACE reads. The top ten clones hold 0.48% of a sample with about 530,000 distinct CDR3 sequences, under 25% of them seen once. These same records also appear under a second study, on yellow fever vaccine responses in identical twins.

The sequencing sample was made of CD4+ T cells sorted from blood. The receptors here all came from a woman aged 18-30 years in good health.

The gene calls are TRBV12-3 or TRBV12-4 and TRBJ2-5; D gene unclear. Deletions cut 2 bases from V and 7 bases from J, with 14 bases between. The CDR3 extends over 14 amino acids. This chain's CDR3 is CASSLSRTLGTQYF. The CDR3 DNA sequence: TGTGCCAGCAGTTTATCTAGGACCCTAGGGACCCAGTACTTC.

Here the CDR3 DNA reads TGCGCCAGCAGCCACACCGGGACTGCTCTCATCAATGAGCAGTTCTTC. Translation gives CASSHTGTALINEQFF. The chain uses TRBV4-1 and TRBJ2-1, with D possibly being TRBD2 (6 bases). The CDR3 has 16 amino acids. The V gene's germline CDR1 is MGHRA and CDR2 YSYEKL. V was shortened by 3 bases and J by 6 bases, with 18 bases between the two germline ends.

The rearrangement joins TRBV7-9 to TRBJ1-1; a weak D match, TRBD1 (6 bases). The V and J ends lost 4 bases and 0 bases respectively, with 12 bases between them. Germline V gene sequence: CDR1 SEHNR, CDR2 FQNEAQ (reference sequence). The CDR3 has 15 amino acids. Here the CDR3 reads CASSSPTGVNTEAFF. In DNA form, the CDR3 reads TGTGCCAGCAGCTCACCGACAGGAGTGAACACTGAAGCTTTCTTT.

This clonotype was picked up one time. Relative to the germline gene, one junction end is altered; a read error may explain this. The rearrangement links TRBV20-1 to TRBJ2-7, with D unclear. This CDR3 region has 15 residues. CDR1 is DFQATT and CDR2 is SNEGSKA in the germline V gene (reference sequence). The CDR3 sequence is CCARDSLSPNYEQYF. The CDR3 bases are TGCTGTGCTAGAGATAGTTTGAGTCCCAACTACGAGCAGTACTTC.

V gene TRBV6-1 combines with J gene TRBJ1-1; perhaps TRBD1 as D (5 bases). Trimming stripped 7 bases from V and 4 bases from J, with 25 bases between. This CDR3 has 17 amino acids. Per germline, CDR1 MNHNS and CDR2 SASEGT. Here the CDR3 reads CASTLTAGQARGTEAFF. The DNA for the CDR3 is TGTGCCAGCACCCTAACGGCGGGTCAAGCGAGGGGCACTGAAGCTTTCTTT.

V gene TRBV11-2 combines with J gene TRBJ1-4; a weak D match, TRBD1 (5 bases). Deletions cut 6 bases from V and 1 base from J, with 12 bases between. CDR1 SGHAT and CDR2 FQNNGV come from the germline V gene. This CDR3 has 15 amino acids. The CDR3 here is CASSYAGGTNEKLFF. In DNA form, the CDR3 reads TGTGCCAGCAGTTATGCTGGGGGAACTAATGAAAAACTGTTTTTT. Using reference TRBV11-2 and TRBJ1-4 for the parts outside the CDR3, the full variable domain is EAGVAQSPRYKIIEKRQSVAFWCNPISGHATLYWYQQILGQGPKLLIQFQNNGVVDDSQLPKDRFSAERLKGVDSTLKIQPAKLEDSAVYLCASSYAGGTNEKLFFGSGTQLSVL.

The gene calls are TRBV5-1 and TRBJ1-1; D perhaps matches TRBD1 (5 bases). The CDR3 loop spans 15 amino acids. The germline gives CDR1 SGHRS, CDR2 YFSETQ. V lost 2 bases and J 0 bases, leaving 11 bases between the germline ends. CDR3 nucleotide sequence: TGCGCCAGCAGCTTTTTGGGGGGGGTGAACACTGAAGCTTTCTTT. Translating gives CASSFLGGVNTEAFF. Together with reference TRBV5-1 and TRBJ1-1, the CDR3 gives the full variable domain: KAGVTQTPRYLIKTRGQQVTLSCSPISGHRSVSWYQQTPGQGLQFLFEYFSETQRNKGNFPGRFSGRQFSNSRSEMNVSTLELGDSALYLCASSFLGGVNTEAFFGQGTRLTVV.

This clonotype was picked up a small number of times. This sequence joins TRBV20-1 and TRBJ1-1; the D gene is possibly TRBD1 (5 bases). CDR3 length equals 13 residues. Per the germline V gene, CDR1 is DFQATT and CDR2 is SNEGSKA (reference sequence). The V and J ends lost 3 bases and 5 bases respectively, with 13 bases between them. The CDR3 protein is CSASGGRSTEAFF. Here the CDR3 DNA reads TGCAGTGCTAGTGGGGGGAGAAGTACTGAAGCTTTCTTT.

This clonotype was found many times. V and J are TRBV5-1 and TRBJ2-5; possible D gene TRBD1, 5 bases. Germline V gene sequence: CDR1 SGHRS, CDR2 YFSETQ. CDR3 length: 16 amino acids. Deletions cut 1 base from V and 0 bases from J, with 13 bases between. The CDR3 region has the DNA TGCGCCAGCAGCTTGAGGACACAAACTTACCAAGAGACCCAGTACTTC. Protein product: CASSLRTQTYQETQYF.